The entry below describes one T cell receptor (beta chain). Its antigen is unidentified. The CDR3 does not end in the conserved phenylalanine or tryptophan, so this is likely a read error. Per the original methods: Construction of a distant-metastasis classifier for papillary thyroid cancer relied on CDR3 differences across clinicopathological groups. TCRdb re-called the PCR reads through MiXCR. These V and J calls originate from TCRdb's pipeline instead of the authors' own analysis. The table includes approximately 16,000 clones, roughly 33% detected once. The germline CDR1 and CDR2 sequences are SGHTA and FQGNSA. This CDR3 is built from 15 residues. V dropped 3 bases and J dropped 6; count of bases not matched to a gene: 7. The data were obtained in a study of metastatic and nonmetastatic thyroid tumors. The overall study: Where malignant and benign thyroid patients were concerned, repertoires were compared across blood and tumor or nodule tissue. Findings and limits, study-wide: Significantly higher TCR beta diversity was reportedly seen in malignant thyroid tumors than benign nodules, in blood and tumor.

Not a single patient had been given any form of treatment at any point before undergoing thyroid surgery. This clonotype was sampled from a male donor with papillary thyroid cancer or a benign thyroid nodule (not recorded which). Some clones in this sample may be carry-over from other donors' samples. Source material: tumor tissue. The J gene is TRBJ1-1, the V gene TRBV7-2, with 10 bases matching TRBD1. This CDR3 is CASSFDGTGVAEAFV. As DNA, the CDR3 is TGTGCCAGCAGCTTTGATGGGACAGGGGTTGCTGAAGCTTTCGTT.